Listed below are T cell receptor beta chains from one sample, sequenced in a study of blood T cells in healthy people across ages. TCRdb passed the 5' RACE reads through MiXCR, listing each CDR3 protein once. The sample lists about 970,000 distinct CDR3 sequences, about 53% occurring once. Sequenced: blood. These receptors came from an older woman in good health. Both conserved end residues are part of each CDR3. Fields, in order: clone size, V gene, J gene, D gene, CDR3 DNA, CDR3 protein. A D gene is named only where the DNA matches it firmly. Expanded clones are given a class, and other clones once, few, many or no size at all.

.	TRBV29-1	TRBJ2-1	TRBD2	TGCAGCGCCAGGGGCGGGAGGCCTTACAATGAGCAGTTCTTC	CSARGGRPYNEQFF
.	TRBV20-1	TRBJ1-5	.	TGCAGTGCTAGACGATCGTCTGGCAATCAGCCCCGGCATTTT	CSARRSSGNQPRHF
.	TRBV20-1	TRBJ2-4	.	TGCAGTGCCGACAGCGGACCGAAGAACATTCAGTACTTC	CSADSGPKNIQYF
few	TRBV2	TRBJ2-5	TRBD1	TGTGCCAGCAGTTCACAGGGGATCCAAGAGACCCAGTACTTC	CASSSQGIQETQYF
.	TRBV6-5	TRBJ1-2	.	TGTGCCAGCAGCGCCGACAGGACGGATGGCTACACCTTC	CASSADRTDGYTF
few	TRBV4-1	TRBJ2-5	.	TGCGCCAGCAGCCAATGGGCCCTAGCGGTAGGGGGGAAAGAGACCCAGTACTTC	CASSQWALAVGGKETQYF
.	TRBV5-5	TRBJ2-5	TRBD2	TGTGCCAGCAGATTGGCGCTAGCGGGAGCATCGGAGGCCCAGTACTTC	CASRLALAGASEAQYF
few	TRBV10-3	TRBJ2-7	.	TGTGCCATCAGTGAGTCGGGCTACATCTACGAGCAGTACTTC	CAISESGYIYEQYF
.	TRBV27	TRBJ2-3	.	TGTGCCAGCAGGCCCAACACAGATACGCAGTATTTT	CASRPNTDTQYF
.	TRBV7-9	TRBJ2-5	TRBD2	TGTGCCAGCAGCGTTAGCGGGCAGACCCAGTACTTC	CASSVSGQTQYF
few	TRBV4-2	TRBJ2-4	.	TGTGCCAGCAGCCAAGTGTGGTCGTCCAAAAACATTCAGTACTTC	CASSQVWSSKNIQYF
few	TRBV20-1	TRBJ2-7	TRBD1	TGCAGTGTCCAAGCGCCCGGGACAGGGGGCATTTACGAGCAGTACTTC	CSVQAPGTGGIYEQYF
.	TRBV7-9	TRBJ2-3	.	TGTGCCAGCAGCCGCAGTGAAGATACGCAGTATTTT	CASSRSEDTQYF
few	TRBV3-1	TRBJ2-5	TRBD1	TGTGCCAGCAGCCAGACAGGGGGAGCTCGGGCAGAGACCCAGTACTTC	CASSQTGGARAETQYF
many	TRBV12-3/TRBV12-4	TRBJ2-7	.	TGTGCCAGCAGGTTGGGCCACGGAGGAGTCTACGAGCAGTACTTC	CASRLGHGGVYEQYF
.	TRBV29-1	TRBJ2-1	TRBD2	TGCAGCGGCCCCGGCCTAGCGGGCCACAATGAGCAGTTCTTC	CSGPGLAGHNEQFF
.	TRBV6-2/TRBV6-3	TRBJ1-5	.	TGTGCCAGCAGTTGGAGTCGGGATCAGCCCCAGCATTTT	CASSWSRDQPQHF
.	TRBV25-1	TRBJ2-7	.	TGTGCCAGCAGTGAAGAAAGGGGGGCTCGGTACGAGCAGTACTTC	CASSEERGARYEQYF
once	TRBV7-6	TRBJ2-7	.	TGTGCCAGCAGCTTAGAAGGGAATTCGGGGTACATTTCCTACGAGCAGTACTTC	CASSLEGNSGYISYEQYF
.	TRBV7-2	TRBJ2-3	.	TGTGCCAGCAGCACGGAGTATACGCAGTATTTT	CASSTEYTQYF
.	TRBV7-2	TRBJ2-2	TRBD1	TGTGCCAGCAGCTTATTCCAGGGGGCGATCGGGGAGCTGTTTTTT	CASSLFQGAIGELFF
.	TRBV4-2	TRBJ1-4	.	TGTGCCAGCAGCCTTAACGGACAGAGTAATGAAAAACTGTTTTTT	CASSLNGQSNEKLFF
.	TRBV29-1	TRBJ2-1	TRBD2	TGCAGCGTTGAAGAGCACCGGACTAGCGGGACACACAATGAGCAGTTCTTC	CSVEEHRTSGTHNEQFF
once	TRBV6-2/TRBV6-3	TRBJ1-1	.	TGCGCCAGCGCTATGGTGAACACTGAAGCTTTCTTT	CASAMVNTEAFF
few	TRBV27	TRBJ2-7	.	TGTGCCAGCAGTTTATGTGGGGGGCAGGTCCCCTACGAGCAGTACTTC	CASSLCGGQVPYEQYF
.	TRBV7-2	TRBJ1-2	.	TGTGCCAGCATCCCAGGGCGGCAGAGCTATGGCTACACCTTC	CASIPGRQSYGYTF
.	TRBV12-3/TRBV12-4	TRBJ1-2	.	TGTGCCAGCAGGCGGCAGGGGTCCCTCGATGGCTACACCTTC	CASRRQGSLDGYTF
.	TRBV4-3	TRBJ2-3	.	TGCGCCAGCAGCCAAGATTATAGCTTAGATACGCAGTATTTT	CASSQDYSLDTQYF
.	TRBV6-1	TRBJ1-1	.	TGTGCCAGCAGTGAACGGGGGGTAAGAGGGAACACTGAAGCTTTCTTT	CASSERGVRGNTEAFF
.	TRBV7-2	TRBJ1-1	.	TGTGCCAGCAGCTTATATGGGGGCACGGCTTTCTTT	CASSLYGGTAFF
few	TRBV11-2	TRBJ1-1	.	TGTGCCAGCAGCTCCCGCGGGGCGACTGAAGCTTTCTTT	CASSSRGATEAFF
.	TRBV5-4	TRBJ2-1	.	TGTGCCAGCAGCTTGGGAGGGGGGAGCCCGAGGTTTGAGCAGTTCTTC	CASSLGGGSPRFEQFF
.	TRBV4-3	TRBJ2-4	.	TGCGCCAGCAGCCAAGATTACCTAGCCAAAAACATTCAGTACTTC	CASSQDYLAKNIQYF